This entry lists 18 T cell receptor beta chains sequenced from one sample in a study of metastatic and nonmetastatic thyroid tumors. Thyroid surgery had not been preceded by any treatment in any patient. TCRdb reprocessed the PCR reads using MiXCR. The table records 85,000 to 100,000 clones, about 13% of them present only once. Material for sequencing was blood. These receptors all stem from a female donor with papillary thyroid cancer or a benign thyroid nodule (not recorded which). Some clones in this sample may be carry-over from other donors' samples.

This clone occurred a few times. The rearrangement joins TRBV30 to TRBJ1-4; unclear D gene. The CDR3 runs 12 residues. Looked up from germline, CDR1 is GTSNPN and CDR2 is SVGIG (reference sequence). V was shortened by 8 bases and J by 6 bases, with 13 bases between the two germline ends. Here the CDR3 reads CAGRNVDEKLFF. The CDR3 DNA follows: TGTGCCGGGCGGAACGTTGATGAAAAACTGTTTTTT. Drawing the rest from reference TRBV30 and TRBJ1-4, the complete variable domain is SQTIHQWPATLVQPVGSPLSLECTVEGTSNPNLYWYRQAAGRGLQLLFYSVGIGQISSEVPQNLSASRPQDRQFILSSKKLLLSDSGFYLCAGRNVDEKLFFGSGTQLSVL.

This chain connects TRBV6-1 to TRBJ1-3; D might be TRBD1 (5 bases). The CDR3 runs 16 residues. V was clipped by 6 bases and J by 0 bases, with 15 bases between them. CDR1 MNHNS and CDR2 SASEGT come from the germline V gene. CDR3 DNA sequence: TGTGCCAGCAGGGACCAGGTCGGGGCCTCTGGAAACACCATATATTTT. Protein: CASRDQVGASGNTIYF.

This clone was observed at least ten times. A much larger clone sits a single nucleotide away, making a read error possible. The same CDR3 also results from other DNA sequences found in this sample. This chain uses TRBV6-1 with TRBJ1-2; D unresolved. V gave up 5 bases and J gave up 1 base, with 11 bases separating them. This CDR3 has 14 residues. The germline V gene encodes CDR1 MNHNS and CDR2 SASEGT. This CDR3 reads CASSRARDNYGYTF. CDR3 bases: TGTGCCAGCAGTCGGGCCCGGGATAACTATGGCTACACCTTC.

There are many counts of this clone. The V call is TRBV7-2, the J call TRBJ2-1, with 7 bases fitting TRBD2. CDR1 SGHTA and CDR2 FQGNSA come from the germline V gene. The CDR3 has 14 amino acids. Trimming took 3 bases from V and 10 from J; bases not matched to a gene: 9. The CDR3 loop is CASSLRRESWEQFF. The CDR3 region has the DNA TGTGCCAGCAGCTTGAGGCGGGAGAGTTGGGAGCAGTTCTTC.

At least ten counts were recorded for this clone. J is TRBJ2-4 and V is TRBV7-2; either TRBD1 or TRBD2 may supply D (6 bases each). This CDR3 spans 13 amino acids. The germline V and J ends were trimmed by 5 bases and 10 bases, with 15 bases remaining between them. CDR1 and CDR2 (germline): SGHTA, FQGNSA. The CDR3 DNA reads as TGTGCCAGCAGCGCTGGACAGACTAGAATTCAGTACTTC. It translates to CASSAGQTRIQYF.

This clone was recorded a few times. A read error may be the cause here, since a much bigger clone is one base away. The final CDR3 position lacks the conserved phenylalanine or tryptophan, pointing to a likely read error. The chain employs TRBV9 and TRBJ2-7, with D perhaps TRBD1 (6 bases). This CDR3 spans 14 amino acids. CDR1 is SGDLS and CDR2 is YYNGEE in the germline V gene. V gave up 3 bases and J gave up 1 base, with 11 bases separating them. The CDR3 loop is CASSGSQGSYEQYL. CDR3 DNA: TGTGCCAGCAGCGGATCACAGGGATCCTACGAGCAGTACCTC.

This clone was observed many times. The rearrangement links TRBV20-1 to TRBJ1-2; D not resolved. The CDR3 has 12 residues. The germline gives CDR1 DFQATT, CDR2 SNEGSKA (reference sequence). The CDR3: CRVGREDYGYTF. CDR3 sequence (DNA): TGCAGAGTAGGGAGGGAGGACTATGGCTACACCTTC.

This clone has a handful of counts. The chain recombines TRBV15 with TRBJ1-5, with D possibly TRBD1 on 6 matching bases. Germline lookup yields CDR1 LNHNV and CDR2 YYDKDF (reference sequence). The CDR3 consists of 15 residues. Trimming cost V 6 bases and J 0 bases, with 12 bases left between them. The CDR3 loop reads CATRGDIISNQPQHF. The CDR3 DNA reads TGTGCCACCAGAGGGGACATAATTAGCAATCAGCCCCAGCATTTT. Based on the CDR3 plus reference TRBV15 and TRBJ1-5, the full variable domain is DAMVIQNPRYQVTQFGKPVTLSCSQTLNHNVMYWYQQKSSQAPKLLFHYYDKDFNNEADTPDNFQSRRPNTSFCFLDIRSPGLGDTAMYLCATRGDIISNQPQHFGDGTRLSIL.

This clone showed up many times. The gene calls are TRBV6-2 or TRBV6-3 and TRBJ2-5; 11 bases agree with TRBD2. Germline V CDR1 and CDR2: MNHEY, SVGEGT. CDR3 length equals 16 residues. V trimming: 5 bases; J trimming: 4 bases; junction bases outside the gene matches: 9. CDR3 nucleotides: TGTGCCAGCAGTGACGGAGAGCTAGCGGGAGGAGAGACCCAGTACTTC. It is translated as CASSDGELAGGETQYF.

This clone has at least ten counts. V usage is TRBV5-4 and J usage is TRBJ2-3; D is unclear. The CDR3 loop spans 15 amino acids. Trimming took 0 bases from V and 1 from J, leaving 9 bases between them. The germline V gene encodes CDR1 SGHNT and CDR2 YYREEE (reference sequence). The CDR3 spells CASSLGFARTDTQYF. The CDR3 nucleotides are TGTGCCAGCAGCTTGGGGTTTGCTCGCACAGATACGCAGTATTTT. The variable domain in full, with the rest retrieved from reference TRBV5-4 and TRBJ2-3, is ETGVTQSPTHLIKTRGQQVTLRCSSQSGHNTVSWYQQALGQGPQFIFQYYREEENGRGNFPPRFSGLQFPNYSSELNVNALELDDSALYLCASSLGFARTDTQYFGPGTRLTVL.

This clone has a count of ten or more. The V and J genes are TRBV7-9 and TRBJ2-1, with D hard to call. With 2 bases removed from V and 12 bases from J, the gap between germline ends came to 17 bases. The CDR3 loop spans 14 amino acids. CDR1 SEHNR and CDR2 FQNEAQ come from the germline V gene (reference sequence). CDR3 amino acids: CASSLSDTPALQFF. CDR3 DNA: TGTGCCAGCAGCTTATCGGATACTCCAGCGTTGCAGTTCTTC.

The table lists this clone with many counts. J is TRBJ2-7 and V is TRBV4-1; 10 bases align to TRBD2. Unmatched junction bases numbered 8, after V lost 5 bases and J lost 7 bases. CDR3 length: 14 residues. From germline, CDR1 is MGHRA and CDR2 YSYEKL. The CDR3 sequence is CASSGTSGKDEQYF. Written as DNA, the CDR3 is TGCGCCAGCAGCGGTACTAGCGGGAAAGATGAGCAGTACTTC.

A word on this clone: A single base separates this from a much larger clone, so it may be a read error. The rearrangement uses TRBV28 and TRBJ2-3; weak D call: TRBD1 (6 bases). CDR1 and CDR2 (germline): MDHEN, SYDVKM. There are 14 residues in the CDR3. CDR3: CTSSSRQGTDTQYF. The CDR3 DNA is TGTACCAGCAGTTCCCGACAGGGCACAGATACGCAGTATTTT.

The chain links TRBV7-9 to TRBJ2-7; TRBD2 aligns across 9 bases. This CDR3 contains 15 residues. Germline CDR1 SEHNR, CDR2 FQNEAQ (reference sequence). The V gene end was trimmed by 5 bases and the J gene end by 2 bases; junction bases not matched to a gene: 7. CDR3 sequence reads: CASSRRTSVAYEQYF. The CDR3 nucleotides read TGTGCCAGCAGCCGAAGGACTAGCGTTGCCTACGAGCAGTACTTC.

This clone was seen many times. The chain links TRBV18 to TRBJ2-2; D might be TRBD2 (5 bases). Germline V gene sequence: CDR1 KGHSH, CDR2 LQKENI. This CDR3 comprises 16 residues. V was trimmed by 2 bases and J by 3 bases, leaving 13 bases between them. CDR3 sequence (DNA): TGTGCCAGCTCACCAACCCCGGGGTTGGACACCGGGGAGCTGTTTTTT. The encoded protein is CASSPTPGLDTGELFF.

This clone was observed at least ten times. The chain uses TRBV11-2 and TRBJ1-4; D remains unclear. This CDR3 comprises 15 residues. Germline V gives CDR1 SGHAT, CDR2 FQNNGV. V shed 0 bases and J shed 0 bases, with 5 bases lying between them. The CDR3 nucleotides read TGTGCCAGCAGCTTAGACATCGCAACTAATGAAAAACTGTTTTTT. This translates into CASSLDIATNEKLFF.

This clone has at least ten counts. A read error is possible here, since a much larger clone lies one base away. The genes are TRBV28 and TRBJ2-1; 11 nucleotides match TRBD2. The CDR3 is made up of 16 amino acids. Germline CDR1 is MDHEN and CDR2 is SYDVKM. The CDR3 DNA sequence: TGTGCCGGCAGTCCCTCAACTAGCGGGAGCTACAATGAGCAGTTCTTC. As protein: CAGSPSTSGSYNEQFF. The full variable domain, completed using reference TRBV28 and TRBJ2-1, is DVKVTQSSRYLVKRTGEKVFLECVQDMDHENMFWYRQDPGLGLRLIYFSYDVKMKEKGDIPEGYSVSREKKERFSLILESASTNQTSMYLCAGSPSTSGSYNEQFFGPGTRLTVL.

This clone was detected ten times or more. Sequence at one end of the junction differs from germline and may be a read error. The CDR3 nucleotides read TGTGCCAGCAGTGGAACGGTAATTAACAGTGAAGCTTTCTTT. As protein: CASSGTVINSEAFF. The chain uses TRBV2 and TRBJ1-1; D not certain. CDR3 length: 14 residues. Germline values: CDR1 SNHLY, CDR2 FYNNEI. The complete variable domain, with remaining parts taken from reference TRBV2 and TRBJ1-1, reads EPEVTQTPSHQVTQMGQEVILRCVPISNHLYFYWYRQILGQKVEFLVSFYNNEISEKSEIFDDQFSVERPDGSNFTLKIRSTKLEDSAMYFCASSGTVINSEAFFGQGTRLTVV.